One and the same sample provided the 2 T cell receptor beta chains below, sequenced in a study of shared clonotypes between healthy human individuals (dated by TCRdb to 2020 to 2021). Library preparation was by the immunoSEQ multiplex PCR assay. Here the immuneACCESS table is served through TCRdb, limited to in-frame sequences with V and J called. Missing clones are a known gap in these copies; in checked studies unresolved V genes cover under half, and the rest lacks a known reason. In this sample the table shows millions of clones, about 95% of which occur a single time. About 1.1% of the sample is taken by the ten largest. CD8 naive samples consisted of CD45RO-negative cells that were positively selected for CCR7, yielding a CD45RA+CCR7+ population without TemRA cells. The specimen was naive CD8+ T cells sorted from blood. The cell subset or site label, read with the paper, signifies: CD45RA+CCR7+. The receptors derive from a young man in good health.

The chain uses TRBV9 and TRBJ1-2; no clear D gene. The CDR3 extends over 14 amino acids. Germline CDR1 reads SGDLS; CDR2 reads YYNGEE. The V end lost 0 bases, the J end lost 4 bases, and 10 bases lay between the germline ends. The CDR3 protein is CASSVAEGGYGYTF. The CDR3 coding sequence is TGTGCCAGCAGCGTAGCAGAAGGTGGCTATGGCTACACCTTC.

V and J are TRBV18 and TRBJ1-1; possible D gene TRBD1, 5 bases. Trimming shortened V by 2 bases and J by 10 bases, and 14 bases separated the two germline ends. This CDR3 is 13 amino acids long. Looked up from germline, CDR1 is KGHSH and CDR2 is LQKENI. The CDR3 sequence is CASSPGPEDTAFF. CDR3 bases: TGTGCCAGCTCACCAGGGCCAGAGGACACAGCTTTCTTT.